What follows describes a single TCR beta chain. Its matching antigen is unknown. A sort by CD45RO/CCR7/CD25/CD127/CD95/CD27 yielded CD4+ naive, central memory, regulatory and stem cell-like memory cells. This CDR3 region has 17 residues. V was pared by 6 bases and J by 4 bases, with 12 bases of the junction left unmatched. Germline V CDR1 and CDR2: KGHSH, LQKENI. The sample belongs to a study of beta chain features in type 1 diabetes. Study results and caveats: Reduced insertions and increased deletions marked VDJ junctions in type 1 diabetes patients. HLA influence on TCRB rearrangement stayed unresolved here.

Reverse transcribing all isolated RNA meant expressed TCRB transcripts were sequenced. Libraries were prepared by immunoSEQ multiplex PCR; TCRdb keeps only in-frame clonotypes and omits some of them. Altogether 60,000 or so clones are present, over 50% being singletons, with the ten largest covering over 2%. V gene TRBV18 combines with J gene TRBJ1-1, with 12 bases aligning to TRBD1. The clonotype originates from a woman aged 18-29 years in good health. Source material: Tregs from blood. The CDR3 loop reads CASSPDVWGQGATEAFF. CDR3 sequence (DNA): TGTGCCAGCTCCCCCGACGTTTGGGGACAGGGGGCCACTGAAGCTTTCTTT. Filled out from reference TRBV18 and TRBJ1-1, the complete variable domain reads NAGVMQNPRHLVRRRGQEARLRCSPMKGHSHVYWYRQLPEEGLKFMVYLQKENIIDESGMPKERFSAEFPKEGPSILRIQQVVRGDSAAYFCASSPDVWGQGATEAFFGQGTRLTVV.